The 29 T cell receptor beta chains below all came from one sample that was sequenced in a study of cytomegalovirus exposure and HLA in healthy donors. The study ran its PCR with 60 Vbeta and 13 Jbeta primers. Using immunoSEQ multiplex PCR, the repertoire was profiled, and TCRdb retains in-frame clones only, with some absent. The top ten hold 2% to 2.5% of the sample, which has some 160,000 clones, 75% to 90% seen once. Source material: PBMCs. The receptors were sampled from a male donor in good health and CMV-seronegative.

The chain recombines TRBV5-1 with TRBJ2-5, with D perhaps TRBD1 (5 bases). With 5 bases removed from V and 2 bases from J, the gap between germline ends came to 13 bases. CDR3 length: 14 residues. Germline CDR1 reads SGHRS; CDR2 reads YFSETQ. CDR3 in amino acids: CASRDSTRQETQYF. The CDR3, as DNA: TGCGCCAGCAGAGACAGCACACGACAAGAGACCCAGTACTTC.

CDR3 nucleotides: TGTGCCAGCAGTGGTACAGCAATAAGTGCCATATATTTT. Translation: CASSGTAISAIYF. V gene TRBV6-5 combines with J gene TRBJ1-3; D is undetermined. The CDR3 extends over 13 amino acids. V was clipped by 5 bases and J by 11 bases, with 16 bases between them. CDR1 is MNHEY and CDR2 is SVGAGI in the germline V gene.

V is TRBV19 and J is TRBJ2-7; 9 nucleotides align to TRBD1. Germline CDR1 LNHDA, CDR2 SQIVND (reference sequence). The CDR3 is made up of 16 amino acids. The V segment lost 3 bases and the J segment 3 bases; nucleotides outside the gene matches: 9. CDR3 in amino acids: CASSIRGTGTYYEQYF. The CDR3 DNA follows: TGTGCCAGTAGTATTAGGGGGACAGGGACCTACTACGAGCAGTACTTC.

Only one count was recorded for this clone. The rearrangement uses TRBV7-2 and TRBJ1-6, with 9 bases that match TRBD1. Germline CDR1 and CDR2: SGHTA and FQGNSA. Unmatched junction bases numbered 9, after V lost 3 bases and J lost 9 bases. CDR3 length equals 16 residues. The CDR3 reads CASSLPGTGFPSPLHF. CDR3 sequence (DNA): TGTGCCAGCAGCTTGCCGGGGACAGGGTTTCCTTCACCCCTCCACTTT.

The rearrangement links TRBV5-1 to TRBJ2-5; weak D call: TRBD1 (6 bases). Germline values: CDR1 SGHRS, CDR2 YFSETQ. CDR3 length equals 14 residues. V lost 0 bases and J 6 bases, leaving 12 bases between the germline ends. For the CDR3, the DNA is TGCGCCAGCAGCTTGGGTTCCAGGGGTCAGACCCAGTACTTC. The encoded protein is CASSLGSRGQTQYF.

The chain links TRBV5-4 to TRBJ1-3, with 8 bases lining up with TRBD1. V lost 3 bases and J lost 0; bases outside the gene matches: 2. Germline V lookup: CDR1 SGHNT, CDR2 YYREEE (reference sequence). The length of the CDR3 is 15 residues. The CDR3 here is CASSWDRSSGNTIYF. In DNA form, the CDR3 reads TGTGCCAGCAGCTGGGACAGGAGCTCTGGAAACACCATATATTTT.

The chain recombines TRBV2 with TRBJ2-3; 9 positions agree with TRBD1. The CDR3 extends over 14 amino acids. Germline loops: CDR1 SNHLY, CDR2 FYNNEI. V lost 4 bases and J lost 6; bases outside the gene matches: 5. The chain's CDR3 is CASSGGQGWDTQYF. CDR3 DNA sequence: TGTGCCAGCAGTGGCGGACAGGGGTGGGATACGCAGTATTTT.

The V gene is TRBV6-6, the J gene TRBJ2-5, with no clear D. CDR1 and CDR2 from the germline V gene are MNHNY and SVGAGI (reference sequence). Trimming took 0 bases from V and 3 from J, leaving 14 bases between them. This CDR3 comprises 16 residues. In nucleotides, the CDR3 is TGTGCCAGCAGTTACTCTCTGTCTCGACTCGAAGAGACCCAGTACTTC. Translating it yields CASSYSLSRLEETQYF.

The chain joins TRBV30 to TRBJ1-1; tentatively, D is TRBD1 (6 bases). Germline V gene sequence: CDR1 GTSNPN, CDR2 SVGIG (reference sequence). Trimming removed 5 bases at V and 0 bases at J, with 10 bases between. The CDR3 has 13 residues. The CDR3 loop reads CAWGRTVNTEAFF. CDR3 sequence (DNA): TGTGCCTGGGGACGGACAGTGAACACTGAAGCTTTCTTT. Looking up the rest from reference TRBV30 and TRBJ1-1 gives the full variable domain: SQTIHQWPATLVQPVGSPLSLECTVEGTSNPNLYWYRQAAGRGLQLLFYSVGIGQISSEVPQNLSASRPQDRQFILSSKKLLLSDSGFYLCAWGRTVNTEAFFGQGTRLTVV.

The CDR3 loop is CASSSRDRGFTGELFF. The DNA of the CDR3 is TGTGCCAGCAGCTCCCGGGACAGGGGATTCACCGGGGAGCTGTTTTTT. This chain connects TRBV5-4 to TRBJ2-2; 10 positions agree with TRBD1. V shed 3 bases, J shed 4 bases, and the junction held 6 bases outside the gene matches. The germline gives CDR1 SGHNT, CDR2 YYREEE (reference sequence). The CDR3 is 16 residues long.

The chain uses TRBV9 and TRBJ1-5; 7 nucleotides line up with TRBD1. The CDR3 totals 15 residues. J was trimmed by 7 bases and V by 0 bases; bases with no gene match: 7. The germline gives CDR1 SGDLS, CDR2 YYNGEE. The CDR3 DNA reads TGTGCCAGCAGCGTAGGGGCAGGGGGATGGCAGCCCCAGCATTTT. The encoded protein is CASSVGAGGWQPQHF.

The chain has TRBV10-3 and TRBJ2-5; 7 bases match TRBD1. Germline V gene lookup returns CDR1 ENHRY and CDR2 SYGVKD. With V trimmed by 5 bases and J by 5 bases, 14 bases remained unmatched. CDR3 length equals 16 residues. CDR3 region: CAISNRDRGARETQYF. The CDR3 bases are TGTGCCATCAGTAACCGGGACAGAGGGGCCCGGGAGACCCAGTACTTC.

The chain uses TRBV2 and TRBJ2-1; weak D call: TRBD2 (6 bases). V shed 6 bases and J shed 4 bases, with 19 bases lying between them. CDR3 length: 16 residues. CDR1 SNHLY and CDR2 FYNNEI come from the germline V gene. The CDR3, as DNA: TGTGCCAGCAGGCCAGGGACTCCGGTAACTTACAATGAGCAGTTCTTC. Protein: CASRPGTPVTYNEQFF.

The gene calls are TRBV30 and TRBJ1-2; perhaps TRBD1 as D (6 bases). V lost 7 bases and J 0 bases, leaving 15 bases between the germline ends. The CDR3 extends over 14 amino acids. CDR1 GTSNPN and CDR2 SVGIG come from the germline V gene (reference sequence). The CDR3 nucleotides read TGTGCCTCCCACGCGGGGGCTACTAACTATGGCTACACCTTC. Amino acid sequence: CASHAGATNYGYTF.

The CDR3 nucleotides read TGCGCCAGCAGCTGGACAGGGGCTCAGGGTAATGAAAAACTGTTTTTT. Its protein product is CASSWTGAQGNEKLFF. The chain is built from TRBV5-1 and TRBJ1-4; 9 bases line up with TRBD1. CDR1 is SGHRS and CDR2 is YFSETQ in the germline V gene. The CDR3 sequence is 16 residues long. V gave up 3 bases and J gave up 4 bases; unmatched junction bases: 7.

The count of this clone is one. The V gene is TRBV2, the J gene TRBJ2-6, with D unclear. The CDR3 consists of 13 residues. V was trimmed by 5 bases and J by 4 bases, leaving 6 bases between them. Germline CDR1 is SNHLY and CDR2 is FYNNEI. CDR3 coding DNA: TGTGCCAGCAGTCTAGAGGGGGCCAACGTCCTGACTTTC. Residues: CASSLEGANVLTF.

This clone was counted only a few times. Written as DNA, the CDR3 is TGTGCCAGCAGAGAGGATGGAAAACTGTTTTTT. Its protein is CASREDGKLFF. The genes are TRBV6-5 and TRBJ1-4, with no clear D. The CDR3 covers 11 residues. Trimming left V 6 bases short and J 10 bases short, with 9 bases between. Germline V lookup: CDR1 MNHEY, CDR2 SVGAGI.

The V gene is TRBV13, the J gene TRBJ1-2; D is undetermined. The V gene lost 1 base and the J gene lost 4 bases, with 10 bases spanning the gap. The CDR3 is made up of 14 amino acids. Germline V gene lookup returns CDR1 PRHDT and CDR2 FYEKMQ (reference sequence). CDR3 residues: CASSLESAGYGYTF. The CDR3 nucleotides are TGTGCCAGCAGCTTAGAATCGGCGGGCTATGGCTACACCTTC.

The chain employs TRBV11-2 and TRBJ2-7; D unresolved. Trimming shortened V by 1 base and J by 3 bases, and 10 bases separated the two germline ends. This CDR3 is built from 14 residues. Germline lookup yields CDR1 SGHAT and CDR2 FQNNGV. The CDR3 loop is CASSLGTRIYEQYF. The CDR3 DNA sequence: TGTGCCAGCAGCTTAGGTACCAGAATCTACGAGCAGTACTTC.

V usage is TRBV6-5 and J usage is TRBJ1-2, with TRBD1 matching over 11 bases. Germline lookup yields CDR1 MNHEY and CDR2 SVGAGI. With V trimmed by 8 bases and J by 8 bases, 7 bases remained unmatched. This CDR3 contains 13 residues. CDR3 nucleotides: TGTGCCAGCCGGACAGGGGGCATTATGGGCTACACCTTC. Protein: CASRTGGIMGYTF.

The chain links TRBV5-5 to TRBJ1-5; 7 bases match TRBD1. The V segment lost 3 bases and the J segment 0 bases; nucleotides outside the gene matches: 3. CDR3 size: 15 residues. In germline, CDR1 is SGHKS, CDR2 YYEKEE (reference sequence). The CDR3 nucleotides are TGTGCCAGCAGCTGGGGGACAGATAGCAATCAGCCCCAGCATTTT. Its protein product is CASSWGTDSNQPQHF.

The chain is built from TRBV5-1 and TRBJ1-6, with TRBD1 identical over 7 bases. This CDR3 is built from 15 residues. Germline CDR1 is SGHRS and CDR2 is YFSETQ. Trimming cost V 0 bases and J 9 bases; bases outside gene matches: 6. CDR3 sequence: CASSLGGQVGSPLHF. CDR3 in DNA: TGCGCCAGCAGCTTGGGAGGACAGGTGGGTTCACCCCTCCACTTT.

This clone was seen more than once but under ten times. V and J are TRBV7-2 and TRBJ1-1; 8 bases align to TRBD1. The CDR3 sequence is 14 residues long. The germline gives CDR1 SGHTA, CDR2 FQGNSA. The ends lost 2 bases at V and 8 bases at J; junction bases unmatched: 7. The chain's CDR3 is CASSLYPGQAEAFF. The CDR3 DNA sequence: TGTGCCAGCAGCTTATATCCGGGACAGGCAGAAGCTTTCTTT.

This clone was seen a handful of times. The J gene is TRBJ1-4, the V gene TRBV6-1; no definite D call. The CDR3 has 13 residues. V lost 4 bases and J lost 8, with 11 bases in between. The germline CDR1 and CDR2 sequences are MNHNS and SASEGT. The CDR3 loop reads CASSADLKEKLFF. CDR3 in DNA: TGTGCCAGCAGTGCGGACTTAAAGGAAAAACTGTTTTTT.

The chain employs TRBV2 and TRBJ1-3, with no clear D. Germline V gives CDR1 SNHLY, CDR2 FYNNEI. Trimming cost V 10 bases and J 4 bases, with 11 bases left between them. CDR3 length: 12 residues. Written as DNA, the CDR3 is TGTGCCAACAGACCGGGAGGAAACACCATATATTTT. Its protein product is CANRPGGNTIYF.

The rearrangement links TRBV2 to TRBJ2-7; TRBD1 matches at 8 bases. J was trimmed by 3 bases and V by 8 bases; bases with no gene match: 3. This CDR3 contains 12 residues. Germline V lookup: CDR1 SNHLY, CDR2 FYNNEI. CDR3 sequence: CASQGQGYEQYF. In DNA, the CDR3 is TGTGCCAGCCAAGGACAGGGCTACGAGCAGTACTTC. The variable domain in full, with the rest retrieved from reference TRBV2 and TRBJ2-7, is EPEVTQTPSHQVTQMGQEVILRCVPISNHLYFYWYRQILGQKVEFLVSFYNNEISEKSEIFDDQFSVERPDGSNFTLKIRSTKLEDSAMYFCASQGQGYEQYFGPGTRLTVT.

The table lists this clone with a few counts. The chain links TRBV5-4 to TRBJ1-2, with 7 nucleotides matching TRBD1. There are 14 residues in the CDR3. J gave up 4 bases and V 1 base, and 4 bases lay outside the gene matches. The germline gives CDR1 SGHNT, CDR2 YYREEE (reference sequence). In nucleotides, the CDR3 is TGTGCCAGCAGCTTGCCGACAGGGCCCTATGGCTACACCTTC. Its translation: CASSLPTGPYGYTF.

The V gene is TRBV9, the J gene TRBJ2-7; weak D call: TRBD2 (6 bases). The CDR3 sequence is 14 residues long. From germline, CDR1 is SGDLS and CDR2 YYNGEE. V was clipped by 2 bases and J by 1 base, with 10 bases between them. This chain's CDR3 is CASSVSGRSYEQYF. In DNA form, the CDR3 reads TGTGCCAGCAGCGTCTCAGGGAGGTCCTACGAGCAGTACTTC.

This chain joins TRBV10-3 and TRBJ1-3; D is unresolved. CDR3 size: 14 residues. Germline values: CDR1 ENHRY, CDR2 SYGVKD. Trimming stripped 2 bases from V and 4 bases from J, with 9 bases between. The CDR3: CAISEGEEGNTIYF. In DNA form, the CDR3 reads TGTGCCATCAGTGAGGGGGAGGAGGGAAACACCATATATTTT.